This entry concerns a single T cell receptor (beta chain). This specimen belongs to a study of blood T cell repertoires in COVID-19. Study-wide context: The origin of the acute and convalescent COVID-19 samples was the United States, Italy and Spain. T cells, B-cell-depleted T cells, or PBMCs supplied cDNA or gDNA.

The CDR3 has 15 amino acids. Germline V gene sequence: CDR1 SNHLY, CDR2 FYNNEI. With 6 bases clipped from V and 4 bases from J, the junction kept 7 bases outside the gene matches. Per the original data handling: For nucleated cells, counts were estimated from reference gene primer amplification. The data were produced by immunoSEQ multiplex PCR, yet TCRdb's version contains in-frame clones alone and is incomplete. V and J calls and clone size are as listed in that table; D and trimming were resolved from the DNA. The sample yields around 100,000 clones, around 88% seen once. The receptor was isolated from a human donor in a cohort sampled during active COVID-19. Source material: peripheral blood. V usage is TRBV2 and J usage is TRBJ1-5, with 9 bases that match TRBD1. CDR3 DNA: TGTGCCAGCAGGAAACAGGGGGCCGGGAATCAGCCCCAGCATTTT. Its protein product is CASRKQGAGNQPQHF.